This TCR beta chain was identified in a study of Graves' ophthalmopathy and Graves' hyperthyroidism. Many counts were recorded for this clonotype. RNA transcripts served as template for amplifying TCR beta CDR3 sequences. Second-round multiplex PCR came after first-round RT-PCR with HTBI primers. TCRdb analysed the multiplex PCR reads with MiXCR anew, one entry per CDR3 protein. The table has 40,000 to 45,000 distinct CDR3 sequences, 52% seen once. The germline CDR1 and CDR2 sequences are LGHDT and YNNKEL (reference sequence). The CDR3 totals 16 residues. Trimming shortened V by 1 base and J by 5 bases, and 15 bases separated the two germline ends. Among the exclusions were patients with other autoimmune diseases, uncontrolled infections, pregnancy or lactation.

Sequenced sample: peripheral blood. The TCR was taken from an adult man with Graves' ophthalmopathy. This chain uses TRBV3-1 with TRBJ2-1; D is undetermined. The CDR3 protein is CASSQVEGRAHNEQFF. Here the CDR3 DNA reads TGTGCCAGCAGCCAAGTAGAAGGCCGAGCTCACAATGAGCAGTTCTTC.